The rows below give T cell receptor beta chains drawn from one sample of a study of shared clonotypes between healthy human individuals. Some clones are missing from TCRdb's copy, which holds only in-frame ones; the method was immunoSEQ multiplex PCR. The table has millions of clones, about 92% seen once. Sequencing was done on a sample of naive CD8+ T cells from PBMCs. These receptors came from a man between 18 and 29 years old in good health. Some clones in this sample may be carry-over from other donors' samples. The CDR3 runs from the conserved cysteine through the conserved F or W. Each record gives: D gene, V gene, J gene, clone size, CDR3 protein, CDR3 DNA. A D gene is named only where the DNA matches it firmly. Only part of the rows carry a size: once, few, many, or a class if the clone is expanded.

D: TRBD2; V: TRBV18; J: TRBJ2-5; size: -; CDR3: CASSPPFLAGGAETQYF; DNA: TGTGCCAGCTCACCACCTTTCCTAGCGGGAGGCGCAGAGACCCAGTACTTC
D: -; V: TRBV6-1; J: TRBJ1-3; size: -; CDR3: CASSGVGPPFKRNTIYF; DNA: TGTGCCAGCAGTGGAGTGGGACCACCTTTCAAGCGAAACACCATATATTTT
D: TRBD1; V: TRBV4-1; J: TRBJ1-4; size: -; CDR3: CASSQDAPTGAKLFF; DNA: TGCGCCAGCAGCCAAGACGCCCCCACAGGGGCTAAACTGTTTTTT
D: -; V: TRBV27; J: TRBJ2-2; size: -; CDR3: CASSFSGELFF; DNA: TGTGCCAGCAGTTTTTCAGGGGAGCTGTTTTTT
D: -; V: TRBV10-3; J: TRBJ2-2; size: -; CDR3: CAISEPGATGELFF; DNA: TGTGCCATCAGTGAGCCGGGGGCCACCGGGGAGCTGTTTTTT
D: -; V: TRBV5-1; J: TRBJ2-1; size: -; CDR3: CASSGGRYYNEQFF; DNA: TGCGCCAGCAGCGGAGGACGGTACTACAATGAGCAGTTCTTC
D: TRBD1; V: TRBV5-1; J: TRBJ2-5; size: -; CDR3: CASSLASKGQGEETQYF; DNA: TGCGCCAGCAGCTTGGCCTCCAAGGGGCAGGGGGAAGAGACCCAGTACTTC
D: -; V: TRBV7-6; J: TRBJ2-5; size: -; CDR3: CASSLGIRQPSIIIQETQYF; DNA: TGTGCCAGCAGCTTAGGAATTAGACAGCCATCCATAATCATACAAGAGACCCAGTACTTC
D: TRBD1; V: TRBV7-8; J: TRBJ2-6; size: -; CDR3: CASSTPGQGNSGANVLTF; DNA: TGTGCCAGCAGCACTCCGGGACAGGGGAACTCTGGGGCCAACGTCCTGACTTTC
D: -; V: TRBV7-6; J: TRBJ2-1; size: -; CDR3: CASSSERPGRGPARSREQFF; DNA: TGTGCCAGCAGCTCCGAACGGCCCGGTCGGGGGCCGGCGAGGTCCAGGGAGCAGTTCTTC
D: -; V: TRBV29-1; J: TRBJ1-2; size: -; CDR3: CSVGETGGGNYGYTF; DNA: TGCAGCGTTGGAGAGACAGGCGGCGGGAACTATGGCTACACCTTC
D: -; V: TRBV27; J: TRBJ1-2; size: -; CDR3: CASWGGPLAYGYTF; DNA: TGTGCCAGTTGGGGGGGGCCCCTTGCCTATGGCTACACCTTC
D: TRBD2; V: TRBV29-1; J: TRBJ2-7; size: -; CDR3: CSAHGPSGRGPYEQYF; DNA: TGCAGCGCCCATGGGCCTAGCGGGAGGGGCCCCTACGAGCAGTACTTC
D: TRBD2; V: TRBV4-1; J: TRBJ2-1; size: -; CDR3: CASSPQRDRSYNEQFF; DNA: TGCGCCAGCAGCCCGCAGCGGGACCGCTCCTACAATGAGCAGTTCTTC
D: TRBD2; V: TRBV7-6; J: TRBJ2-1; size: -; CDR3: CASSLEVGLAGVKNEQFF; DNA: TGTGCCAGCAGCTTAGAAGTGGGACTAGCGGGAGTGAAGAATGAGCAGTTCTTC
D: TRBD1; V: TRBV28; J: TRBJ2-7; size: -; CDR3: CASSGTGEYEQYF; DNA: TGTGCCAGCAGCGGGACAGGGGAATACGAGCAGTACTTC
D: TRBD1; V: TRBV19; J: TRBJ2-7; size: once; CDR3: CASRTTMDRNYEQYF; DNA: TGTGCCAGTAGAACGACAATGGACAGGAACTACGAGCAGTACTTC
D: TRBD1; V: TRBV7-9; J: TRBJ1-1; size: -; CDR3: CASSLDQQGWTEAFF; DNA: TGTGCCAGCAGCTTGGACCAACAGGGGTGGACTGAAGCTTTCTTT
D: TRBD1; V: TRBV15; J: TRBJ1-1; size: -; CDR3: CATSRALAGTDTEAFF; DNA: TGTGCCACCAGCAGAGCTCTGGCCGGGACAGACACTGAAGCTTTCTTT
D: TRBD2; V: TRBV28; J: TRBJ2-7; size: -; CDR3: CASSHPDQREGIYEQYF; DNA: TGTGCCAGCAGTCATCCCGACCAGCGGGAGGGCATCTACGAGCAGTACTTC
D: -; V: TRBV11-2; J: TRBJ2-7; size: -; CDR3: CASSLVGQTGFDYEQYF; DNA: TGTGCCAGCAGCTTAGTGGGGCAGACAGGCTTTGACTACGAGCAGTACTTC
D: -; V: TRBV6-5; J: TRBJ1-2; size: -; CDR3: CASSYTGTHGYTF; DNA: TGTGCCAGCAGTTACACAGGGACCCATGGCTACACCTTC
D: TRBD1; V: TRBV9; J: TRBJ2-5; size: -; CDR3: CASSVRGEDRGAGTQYF; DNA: TGTGCCAGCAGCGTGAGGGGTGAGGACAGGGGAGCGGGGACCCAGTACTTC
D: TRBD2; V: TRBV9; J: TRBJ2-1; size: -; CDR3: CASSVGVAGGLWDEQFF; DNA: TGTGCCAGCAGCGTAGGAGTAGCGGGAGGGTTATGGGATGAGCAGTTCTTC
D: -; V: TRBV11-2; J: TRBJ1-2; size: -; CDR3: CASSPGTAYGYTF; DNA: TGTGCCAGCAGCCCTGGGACGGCCTATGGCTACACCTTC
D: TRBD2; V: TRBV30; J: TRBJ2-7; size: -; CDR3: CAWSGGGEQYF; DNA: TGTGCCTGGAGCGGGGGGGGCGAGCAGTACTTC
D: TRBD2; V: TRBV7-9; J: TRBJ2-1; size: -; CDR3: CASSLGLAGEVHNEQFF; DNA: TGTGCCAGCAGCTTAGGCCTAGCGGGAGAGGTCCACAATGAGCAGTTCTTC
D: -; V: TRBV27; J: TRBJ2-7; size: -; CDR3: CASSGTPLSLYEQYF; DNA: TGTGCCAGCAGCGGGACCCCCCTATCCCTCTACGAGCAGTACTTC
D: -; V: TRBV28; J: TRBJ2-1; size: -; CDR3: CASSFGRPNNEQFF; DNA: TGTGCCAGCAGTTTCGGCCGCCCCAACAATGAGCAGTTCTTC
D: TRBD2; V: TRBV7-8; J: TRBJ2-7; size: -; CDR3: CASSLSGDLYEQYF; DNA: TGTGCCAGCAGCTTAAGCGGGGATCTATACGAGCAGTACTTC
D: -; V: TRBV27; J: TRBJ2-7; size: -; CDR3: CASSDLSAPYEQYF; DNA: TGTGCCAGCAGCGACCTCAGCGCACCCTACGAGCAGTACTTC
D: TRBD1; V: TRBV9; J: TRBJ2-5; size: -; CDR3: CASSETDQTGAGETQYF; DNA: TGTGCCAGCAGCGAGACCGACCAGACAGGGGCGGGGGAGACCCAGTACTTC
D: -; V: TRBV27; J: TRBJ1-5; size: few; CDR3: CASSLAFEGLGPQHF; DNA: TGTGCCAGCAGTCTAGCTTTTGAGGGGTTGGGGCCCCAGCATTTT
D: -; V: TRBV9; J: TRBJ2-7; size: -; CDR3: CASSVEQVPSYEQYF; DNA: TGTGCCAGCAGCGTAGAGCAGGTCCCATCCTACGAGCAGTACTTC
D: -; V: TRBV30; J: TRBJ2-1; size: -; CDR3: CASPGLSYNEQFF; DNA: TGTGCCTCTCCGGGACTCTCCTACAATGAGCAGTTCTTC
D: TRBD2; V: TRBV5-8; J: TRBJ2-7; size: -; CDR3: CASPLLAFIEQYF; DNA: TGTGCCAGCCCCCTACTAGCGTTCATCGAGCAGTACTTC
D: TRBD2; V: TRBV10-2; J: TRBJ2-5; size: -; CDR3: CASRDRGRAGETQYF; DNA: TGCGCCAGCAGGGACCGCGGGAGGGCGGGGGAGACCCAGTACTTC
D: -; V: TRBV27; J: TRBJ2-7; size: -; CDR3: CASRPKDRGYEQYF; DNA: TGTGCCAGCAGACCGAAGGACAGAGGCTACGAGCAGTACTTC
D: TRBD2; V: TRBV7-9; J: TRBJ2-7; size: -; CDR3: CASSSSSGGMNEQYF; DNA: TGTGCCAGCAGCTCCAGTAGCGGGGGAATGAACGAGCAGTACTTC
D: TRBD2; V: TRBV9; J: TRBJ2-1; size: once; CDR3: CASSVGGGLAGIEQFF; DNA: TGTGCCAGCAGCGTAGGAGGGGGACTAGCGGGAATTGAGCAGTTCTTC
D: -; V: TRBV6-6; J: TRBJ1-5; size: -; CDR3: CASSQGWSNQPQHF; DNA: TGTGCCAGCAGCCAGGGGTGGAGCAATCAGCCCCAGCATTTT
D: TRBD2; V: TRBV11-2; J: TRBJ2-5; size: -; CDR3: CASSLELAGGRETQYF; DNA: TGTGCCAGCAGCTTAGAACTAGCGGGAGGGCGGGAGACCCAGTACTTC
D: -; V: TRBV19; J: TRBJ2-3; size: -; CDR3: CASSIVRAGTDTQYF; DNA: TGTGCCAGTAGTATAGTGCGGGCGGGCACAGATACGCAGTATTTT
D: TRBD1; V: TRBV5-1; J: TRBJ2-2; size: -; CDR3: CASSLDRESGELFF; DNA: TGCGCCAGCAGCCTGGACAGGGAGAGTGGGGAGCTGTTTTTT
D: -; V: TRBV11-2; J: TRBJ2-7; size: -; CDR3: CAISAGIEQYF; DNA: TGTGCCATTTCCGCGGGAATCGAGCAGTACTTC
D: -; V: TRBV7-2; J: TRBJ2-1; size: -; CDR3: CASSLSGQLYNEQFF; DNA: TGTGCCAGCAGCTTAAGTGGACAGCTATACAATGAGCAGTTCTTC
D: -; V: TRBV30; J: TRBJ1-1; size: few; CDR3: CAWSIQGNTEAFF; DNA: TGTGCCTGGAGTATCCAGGGGAACACTGAAGCTTTCTTT
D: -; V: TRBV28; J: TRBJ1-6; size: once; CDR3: CASSLAFTGSPLHF; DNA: TGTGCCAGCAGTTTGGCATTCACAGGGTCACCCCTCCACTTT
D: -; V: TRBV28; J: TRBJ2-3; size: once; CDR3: CASSPGLTDTQYF; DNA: TGTGCCAGCAGCCCGGGTCTCACAGATACGCAGTATTTT
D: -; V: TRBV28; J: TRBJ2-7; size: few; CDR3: CASSLRGYEQYF; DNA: TGTGCCAGCAGTTTAAGAGGATACGAGCAGTACTTC
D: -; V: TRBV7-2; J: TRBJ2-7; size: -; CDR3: CASSRRRIPSYEQYF; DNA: TGTGCCAGCAGCCGCCGTCGGATTCCCTCCTACGAGCAGTACTTC
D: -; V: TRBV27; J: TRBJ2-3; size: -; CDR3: CASRPPGDTQYF; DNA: TGTGCCAGCAGACCACCCGGGGATACGCAGTATTTT
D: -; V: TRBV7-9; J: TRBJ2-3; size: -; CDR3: CASSLGVQRMTSTDTQYF; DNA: TGTGCCAGCAGCTTAGGGGTTCAGCGAATGACTAGCACAGATACGCAGTATTTT
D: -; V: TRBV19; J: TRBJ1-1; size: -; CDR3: CASSIGPGAGNTEAFF; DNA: TGTGCCAGTAGTATTGGACCGGGAGCAGGGAACACTGAAGCTTTCTTT
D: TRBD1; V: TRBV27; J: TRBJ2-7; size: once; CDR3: CASARDSSDYEQYF; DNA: TGTGCCAGTGCAAGGGACAGCTCGGACTACGAGCAGTACTTC